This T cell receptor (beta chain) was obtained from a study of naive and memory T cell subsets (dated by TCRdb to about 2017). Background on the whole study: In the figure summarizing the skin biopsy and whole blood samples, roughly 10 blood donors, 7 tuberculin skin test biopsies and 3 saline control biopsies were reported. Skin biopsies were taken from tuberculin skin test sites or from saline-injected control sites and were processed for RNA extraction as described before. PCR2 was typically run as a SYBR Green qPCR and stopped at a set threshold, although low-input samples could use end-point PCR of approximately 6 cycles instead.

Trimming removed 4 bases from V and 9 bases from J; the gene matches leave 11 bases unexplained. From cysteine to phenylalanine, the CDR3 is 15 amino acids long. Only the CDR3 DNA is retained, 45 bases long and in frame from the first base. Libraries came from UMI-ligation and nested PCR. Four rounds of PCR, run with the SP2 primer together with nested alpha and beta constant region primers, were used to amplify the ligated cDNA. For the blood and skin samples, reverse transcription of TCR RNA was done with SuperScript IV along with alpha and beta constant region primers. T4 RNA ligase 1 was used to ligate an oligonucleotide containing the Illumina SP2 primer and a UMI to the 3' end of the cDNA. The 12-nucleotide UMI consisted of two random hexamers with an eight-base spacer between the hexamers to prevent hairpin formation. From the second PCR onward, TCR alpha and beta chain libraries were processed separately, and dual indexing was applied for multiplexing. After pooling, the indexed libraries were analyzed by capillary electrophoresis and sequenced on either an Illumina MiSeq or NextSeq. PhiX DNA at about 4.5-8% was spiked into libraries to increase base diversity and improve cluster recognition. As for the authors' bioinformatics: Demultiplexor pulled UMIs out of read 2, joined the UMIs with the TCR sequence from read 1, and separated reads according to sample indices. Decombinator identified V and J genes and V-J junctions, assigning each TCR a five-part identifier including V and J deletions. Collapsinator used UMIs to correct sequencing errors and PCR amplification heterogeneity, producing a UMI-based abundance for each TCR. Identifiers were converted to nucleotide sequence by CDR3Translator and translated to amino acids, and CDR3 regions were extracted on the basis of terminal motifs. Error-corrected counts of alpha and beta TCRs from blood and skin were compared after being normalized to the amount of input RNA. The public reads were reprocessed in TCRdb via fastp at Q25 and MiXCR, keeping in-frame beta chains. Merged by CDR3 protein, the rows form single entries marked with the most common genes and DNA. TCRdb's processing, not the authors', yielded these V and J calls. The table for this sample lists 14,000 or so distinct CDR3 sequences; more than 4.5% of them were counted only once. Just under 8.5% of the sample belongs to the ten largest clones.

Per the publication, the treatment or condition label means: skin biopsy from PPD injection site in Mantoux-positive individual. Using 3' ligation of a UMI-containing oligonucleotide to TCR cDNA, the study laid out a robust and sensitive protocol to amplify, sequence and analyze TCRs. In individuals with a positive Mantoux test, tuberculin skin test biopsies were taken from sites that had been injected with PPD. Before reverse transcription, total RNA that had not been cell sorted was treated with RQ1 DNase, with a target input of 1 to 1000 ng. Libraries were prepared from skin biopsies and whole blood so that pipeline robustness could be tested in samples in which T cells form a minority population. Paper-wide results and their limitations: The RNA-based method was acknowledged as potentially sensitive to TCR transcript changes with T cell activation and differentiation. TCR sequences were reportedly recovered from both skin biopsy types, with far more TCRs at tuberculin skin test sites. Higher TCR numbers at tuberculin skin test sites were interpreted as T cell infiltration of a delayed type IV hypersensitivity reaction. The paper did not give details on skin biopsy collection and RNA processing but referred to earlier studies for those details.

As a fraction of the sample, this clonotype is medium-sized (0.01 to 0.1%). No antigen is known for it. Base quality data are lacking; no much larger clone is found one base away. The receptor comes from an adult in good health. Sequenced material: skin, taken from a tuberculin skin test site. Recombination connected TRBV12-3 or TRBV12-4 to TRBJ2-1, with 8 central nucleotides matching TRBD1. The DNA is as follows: TGTGCCAGCAGTTCTACAGGGGGATGGAGGGTTGAGCAGTTCTTC. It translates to CASSSTGGWRVEQFF.